The subject of this entry is one TCR beta chain. Its antigen remains unidentified. CDR1 and CDR2 (germline): LGHNA, YNFKEQ. This CDR3 has 17 amino acids. V was shortened by 0 bases and J by 2 bases, with 16 bases between the two germline ends. The rectum was sampled with one to two pinch biopsies at colonoscopy. Controls had colonoscopy for suspected IBD, with normal endoscopy and no IBD the following year. These data are taken from a study of pediatric ulcerative colitis. Study findings and constraints: Acute severe colitis showed lower rectal diversity from clonal expansions. A couple of patients had blood samples with substantially reduced template counts. Blood-rectal clonal overlap within each person was significantly higher in ulcerative colitis patients than controls.

The protocol was immunoSEQ multiplex PCR, while the TCRdb copy is restricted to in-frame clones and leaves out a portion. This table has 10,000 to 13,000 clones, roughly 80% appearing once. This clonotype was obtained from a girl between 10 and 17 years old who was a control in a study of pediatric ulcerative colitis. The J gene is TRBJ2-5, the V gene TRBV4-2; no definite D call. The source material was gut tissue. This CDR3 reads CASSQDLRASRQETQYF. In DNA, the CDR3 is TGTGCCAGCAGCCAAGATCTTCGAGCCAGTCGGCAAGAGACCCAGTACTTC.